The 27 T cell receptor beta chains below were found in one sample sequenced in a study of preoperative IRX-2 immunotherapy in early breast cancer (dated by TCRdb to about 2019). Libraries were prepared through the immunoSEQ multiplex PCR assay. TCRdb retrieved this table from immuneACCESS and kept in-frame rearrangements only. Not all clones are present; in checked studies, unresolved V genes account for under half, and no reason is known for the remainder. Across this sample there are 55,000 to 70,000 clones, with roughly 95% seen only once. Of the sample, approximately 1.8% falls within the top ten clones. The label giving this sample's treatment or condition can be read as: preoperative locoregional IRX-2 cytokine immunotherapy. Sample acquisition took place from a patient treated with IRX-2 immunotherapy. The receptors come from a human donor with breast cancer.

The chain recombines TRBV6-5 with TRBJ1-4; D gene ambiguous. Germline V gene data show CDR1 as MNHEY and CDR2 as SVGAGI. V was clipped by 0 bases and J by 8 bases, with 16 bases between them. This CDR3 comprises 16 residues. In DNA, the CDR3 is TGTGCCAGCAGTTACTCAAGGCGGCAGTACGACGAAAAACTGTTTTTT. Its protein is CASSYSRRQYDEKLFF.

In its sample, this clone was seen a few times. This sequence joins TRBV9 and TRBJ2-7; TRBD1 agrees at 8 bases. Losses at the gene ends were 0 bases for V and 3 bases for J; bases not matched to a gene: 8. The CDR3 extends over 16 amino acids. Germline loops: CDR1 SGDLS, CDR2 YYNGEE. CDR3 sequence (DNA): TGTGCCAGCAGCGTAGCCCTGGGACAGGTTAACTACGAGCAGTACTTC. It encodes CASSVALGQVNYEQYF. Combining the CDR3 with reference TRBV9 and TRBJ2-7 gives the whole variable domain DSGVTQTPKHLITATGQRVTLRCSPRSGDLSVYWYQQSLDQGLQFLIQYYNGEERAKGNILERFSAQQFPDLHSELNLSSLELGDSALYFCASSVALGQVNYEQYFGPGTRLTVT.

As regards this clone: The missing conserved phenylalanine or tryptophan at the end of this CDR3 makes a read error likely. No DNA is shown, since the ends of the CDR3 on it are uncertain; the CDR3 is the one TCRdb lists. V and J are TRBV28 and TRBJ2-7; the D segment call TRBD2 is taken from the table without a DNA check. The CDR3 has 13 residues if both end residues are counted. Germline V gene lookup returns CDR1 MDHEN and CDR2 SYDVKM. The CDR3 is CASSSFIVGDFFP.

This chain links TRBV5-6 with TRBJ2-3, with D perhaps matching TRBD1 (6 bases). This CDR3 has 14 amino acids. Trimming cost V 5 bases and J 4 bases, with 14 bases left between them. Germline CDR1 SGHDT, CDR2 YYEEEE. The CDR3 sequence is CASSRGRGSDTQYF. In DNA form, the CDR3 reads TGTGCCAGCAGTAGGGGGAGAGGCTCAGATACGCAGTATTTT.

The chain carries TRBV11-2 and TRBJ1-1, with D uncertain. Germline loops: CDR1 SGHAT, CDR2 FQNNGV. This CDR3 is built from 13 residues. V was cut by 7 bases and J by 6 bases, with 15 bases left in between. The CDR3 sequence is CASTLPESPEAFF. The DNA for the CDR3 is TGTGCCAGCACCCTTCCCGAAAGTCCTGAAGCTTTCTTT.

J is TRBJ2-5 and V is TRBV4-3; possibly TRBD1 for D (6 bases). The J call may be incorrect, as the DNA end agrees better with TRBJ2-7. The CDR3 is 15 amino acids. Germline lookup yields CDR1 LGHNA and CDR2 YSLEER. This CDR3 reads CASSRYRQEAYEQYF. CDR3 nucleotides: TGCGCCAGCAGCCGGTATAGACAGGAAGCCTACGAGCAGTACTTC.

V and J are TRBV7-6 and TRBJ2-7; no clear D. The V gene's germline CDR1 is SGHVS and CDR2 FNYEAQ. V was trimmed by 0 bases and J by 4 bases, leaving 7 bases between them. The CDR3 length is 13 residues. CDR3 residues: CASSLALRYEQYF. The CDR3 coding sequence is TGTGCCAGCAGCTTAGCGCTCAGGTACGAGCAGTACTTC. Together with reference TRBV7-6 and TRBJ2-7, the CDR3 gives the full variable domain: GAGVSQSPRYKVTKRGQDVALRCDPISGHVSLYWYRQALGQGPEFLTYFNYEAQQDKSGLPNDRFSAERPEGSISTLTIQRTEQRDSAMYRCASSLALRYEQYFGPGTRLTVT.

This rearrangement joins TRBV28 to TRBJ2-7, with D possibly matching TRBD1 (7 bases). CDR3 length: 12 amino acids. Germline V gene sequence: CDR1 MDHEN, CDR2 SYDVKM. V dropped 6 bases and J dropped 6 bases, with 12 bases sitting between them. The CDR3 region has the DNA TGTGCCAGCAGGGAGGGGGCGGGCGAGCAGTACTTC. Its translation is CASREGAGEQYF.

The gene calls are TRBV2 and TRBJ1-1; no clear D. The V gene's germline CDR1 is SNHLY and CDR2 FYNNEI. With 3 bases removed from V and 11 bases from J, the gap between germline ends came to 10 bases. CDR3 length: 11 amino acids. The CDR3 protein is CASSEWARAFF. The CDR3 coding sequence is TGTGCCAGCAGTGAGTGGGCCCGGGCTTTCTTT.

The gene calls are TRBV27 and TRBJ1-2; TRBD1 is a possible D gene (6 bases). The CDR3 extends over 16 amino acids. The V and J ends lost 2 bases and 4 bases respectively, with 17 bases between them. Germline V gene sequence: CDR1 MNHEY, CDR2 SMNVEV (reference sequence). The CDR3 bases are TGTGCCAGCAGTTTAGGGTGGGGCCGGGACACCTATGGCTACACCTTC. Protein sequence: CASSLGWGRDTYGYTF.

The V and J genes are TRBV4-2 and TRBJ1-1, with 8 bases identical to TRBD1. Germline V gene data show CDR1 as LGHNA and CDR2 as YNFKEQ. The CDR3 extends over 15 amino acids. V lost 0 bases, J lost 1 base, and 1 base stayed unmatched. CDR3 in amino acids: CASSQEGQANTEAFF. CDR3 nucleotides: TGTGCCAGCAGCCAAGAGGGACAGGCGAACACTGAAGCTTTCTTT.

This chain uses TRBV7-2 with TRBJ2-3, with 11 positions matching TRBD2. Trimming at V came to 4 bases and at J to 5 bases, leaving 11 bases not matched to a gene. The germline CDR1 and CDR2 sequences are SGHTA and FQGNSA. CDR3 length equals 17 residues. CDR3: CASSWMGPGTSGDTQYF. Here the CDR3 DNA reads TGTGCCAGCAGCTGGATGGGCCCTGGGACTAGCGGAGATACGCAGTATTTT.

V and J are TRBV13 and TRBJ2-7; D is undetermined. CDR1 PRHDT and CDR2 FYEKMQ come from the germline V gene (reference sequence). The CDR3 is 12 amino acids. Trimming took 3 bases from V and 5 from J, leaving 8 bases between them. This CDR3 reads CASSFLGDEQYF. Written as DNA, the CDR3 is TGTGCCAGCAGCTTTCTAGGCGACGAGCAGTACTTC. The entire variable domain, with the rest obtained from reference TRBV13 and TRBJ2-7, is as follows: AAGVIQSPRHLIKEKRETATLKCYPIPRHDTVYWYQQGPGQDPQFLISFYEKMQSDKGSIPDRFSAQQFSDYHSELNMSSLELGDSALYFCASSFLGDEQYFGPGTRLTVT.

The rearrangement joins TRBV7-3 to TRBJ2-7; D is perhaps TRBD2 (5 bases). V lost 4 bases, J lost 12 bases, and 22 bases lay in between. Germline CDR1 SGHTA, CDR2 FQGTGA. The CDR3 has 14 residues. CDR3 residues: CASSSRTGPSVVYF. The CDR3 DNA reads TGTGCCAGCAGCTCCCGGACTGGGCCCTCGGTTGTGTACTTC.

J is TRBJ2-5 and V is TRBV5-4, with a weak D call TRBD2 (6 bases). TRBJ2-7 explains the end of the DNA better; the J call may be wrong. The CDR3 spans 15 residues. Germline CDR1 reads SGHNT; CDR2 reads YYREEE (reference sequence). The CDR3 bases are TGTGCCAGCAGCTTGAGGGCGGGGACGTCCTACGAGCAGTACTTC. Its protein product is CASSLRAGTSYEQYF.

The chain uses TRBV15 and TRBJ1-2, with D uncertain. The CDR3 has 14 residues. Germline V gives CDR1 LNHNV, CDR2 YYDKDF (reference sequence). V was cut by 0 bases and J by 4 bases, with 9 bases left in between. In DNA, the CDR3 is TGTGCCACCAGCAGAGACAGGCATGGCTATGGCTACACCTTC. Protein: CATSRDRHGYGYTF.

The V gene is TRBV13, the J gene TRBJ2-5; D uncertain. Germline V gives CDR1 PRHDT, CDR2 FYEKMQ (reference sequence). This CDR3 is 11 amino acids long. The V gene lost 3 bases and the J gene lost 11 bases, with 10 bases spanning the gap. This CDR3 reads CASSFAREQYF. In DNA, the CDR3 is TGTGCCAGCAGCTTCGCTAGAGAGCAGTACTTC.

For the CDR3, the DNA is TGCGCCAGCAGCTCCCACTGGAGGGACACTGAAGCTTTCTTT. Its translation: CASSSHWRDTEAFF. The chain joins TRBV5-1 to TRBJ1-1; D ambiguous. Trimming took off 3 bases at V and 3 bases at J, with 12 bases between the two ends. The germline V gene has CDR1 SGHRS and CDR2 YFSETQ. CDR3 length: 14 amino acids.

The CDR3 spells CASSLVVNSGNTIYF. The CDR3 bases are TGTGCCAGCAGCTTAGTGGTCAACTCTGGAAACACCATATATTTT. The chain uses TRBV7-8 and TRBJ1-3; D is ambiguous. There are 15 residues in the CDR3. Germline CDR1 SGHVS, CDR2 FQNEAQ. V was cut by 1 base and J by 0 bases, with 7 bases left in between.

This CDR3 reads CASSYQGLEQYF. CDR3 nucleotide sequence: TGTGCCAGCAGTTACCAGGGGCTAGAGCAGTACTTC. The V and J genes are TRBV28 and TRBJ2-7; tentative D call: TRBD1 (6 bases). V was cut by 4 bases and J by 7 bases, with 11 bases left in between. This CDR3 has 12 amino acids. CDR1 MDHEN and CDR2 SYDVKM come from the germline V gene.

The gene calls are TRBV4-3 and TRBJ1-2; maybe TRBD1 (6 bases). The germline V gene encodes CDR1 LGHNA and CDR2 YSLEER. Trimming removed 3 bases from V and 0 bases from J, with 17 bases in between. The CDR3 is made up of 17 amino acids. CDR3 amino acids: CASSHLRTEYSNYGYTF. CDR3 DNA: TGCGCCAGCAGCCATCTTCGGACAGAATACTCTAACTATGGCTACACCTTC.

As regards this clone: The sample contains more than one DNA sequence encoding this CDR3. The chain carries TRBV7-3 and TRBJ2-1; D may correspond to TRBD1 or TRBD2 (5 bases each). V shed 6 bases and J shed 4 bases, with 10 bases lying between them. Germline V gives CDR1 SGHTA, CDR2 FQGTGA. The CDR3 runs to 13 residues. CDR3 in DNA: TGTGCCAGCAGTCCGGGGCCATACAATGAGCAGTTCTTC. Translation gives CASSPGPYNEQFF.

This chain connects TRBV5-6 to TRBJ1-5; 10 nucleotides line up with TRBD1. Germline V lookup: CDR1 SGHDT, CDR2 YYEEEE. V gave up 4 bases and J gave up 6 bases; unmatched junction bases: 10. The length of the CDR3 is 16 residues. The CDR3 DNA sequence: TGTGCCAGCAGCCAAGAGGGACAGGGGAATCGTCAGCCCCAGCATTTT. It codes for CASSQEGQGNRQPQHF.

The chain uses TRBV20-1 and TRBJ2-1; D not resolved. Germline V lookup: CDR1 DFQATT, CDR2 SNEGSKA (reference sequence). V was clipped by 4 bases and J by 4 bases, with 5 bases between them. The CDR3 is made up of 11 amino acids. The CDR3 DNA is TGCAGTGCTACAGAATACAATGAGCAGTTCTTC. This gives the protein CSATEYNEQFF.

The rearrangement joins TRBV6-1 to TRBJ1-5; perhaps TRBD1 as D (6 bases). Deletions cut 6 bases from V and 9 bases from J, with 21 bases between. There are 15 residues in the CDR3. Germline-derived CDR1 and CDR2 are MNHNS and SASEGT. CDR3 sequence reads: CASRAALGGHGPQHF. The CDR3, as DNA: TGTGCCAGCAGGGCAGCCCTAGGGGGGCACGGGCCCCAGCATTTT.

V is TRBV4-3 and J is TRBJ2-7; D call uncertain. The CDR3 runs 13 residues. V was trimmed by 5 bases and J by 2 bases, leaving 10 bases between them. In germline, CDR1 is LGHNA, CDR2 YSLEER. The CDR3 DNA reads TGCGCCAGCAGCGTAGAGGTAGCCTACGAGCAGTACTTC. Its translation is CASSVEVAYEQYF.

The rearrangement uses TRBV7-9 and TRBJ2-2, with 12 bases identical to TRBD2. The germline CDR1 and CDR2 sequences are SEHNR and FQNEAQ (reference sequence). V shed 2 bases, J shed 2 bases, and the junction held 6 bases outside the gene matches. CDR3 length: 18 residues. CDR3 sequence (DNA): TGTGCCAGCAGCTTATATGGACTAGCGGGGCCCAACACCGGGGAGCTGTTTTTT. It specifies CASSLYGLAGPNTGELFF. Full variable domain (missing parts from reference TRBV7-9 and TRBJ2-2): DTGVSQNPRHKITKRGQNVTFRCDPISEHNRLYWYRQTLGQGPEFLTYFQNEAQLEKSRLLSDRFSAERPKGSFSTLEIQRTEQGDSAMYLCASSLYGLAGPNTGELFFGEGSRLTVL.